This is a list of T cell receptor beta chains from one sample in a study of beta chain features in type 1 diabetes. Profiling relied on immunoSEQ multiplex PCR, and the TCRdb table lists in-frame clones only, not all of them. The sample records about half a million clones, 11% being singletons. The sample consisted of naive CD4+ T cells from blood. The receptors were sampled from a woman under 30 in good health. Both conserved end residues are part of each CDR3. The D gene is left open where the match is weak. A clone size is listed for some rows: how often the clone was seen (once, few, many), or a class if it is expanded.

V gene,clone size,J gene,D gene,CDR3 DNA,CDR3 protein
TRBV9,NA,TRBJ1-2,NA,TGTGCCAGCAGCGCCCGTGTCTCGCGGGGCTACACCTTC,CASSARVSRGYTF
TRBV7-2,few,TRBJ2-5,TRBD1,TGTGCCAGCAGCCGGGGCACAGGGGGGACCCAGTACTTC,CASSRGTGGTQYF
TRBV7-2,few,TRBJ1-2,NA,TGTGCCAGCAGCTTACGGATCGTTACGAGAAACTATGGCTACACCTTC,CASSLRIVTRNYGYTF
TRBV2,few,TRBJ1-4,NA,TGTGCCAGCAGTAACTTGGGGCCAAGCGTCCATTTT,CASSNLGPSVHF
TRBV29-1,NA,TRBJ2-1,NA,TGCAGCCACTTCGGCCAGACGCCTAATGAGCAGTTCTTC,CSHFGQTPNEQFF
TRBV30,few,TRBJ1-1,TRBD1,TGTGCCTGGACCCGGGACAGGGGGCTCACTGAAGCTTTCTTT,CAWTRDRGLTEAFF
TRBV2,NA,TRBJ2-3,NA,TGTGCCAGCGAGGATGGGGTACTCACAGATACGCAGTATTTT,CASEDGVLTDTQYF
TRBV6-6,NA,TRBJ2-5,NA,TGTGCCAGCAGTACCGGGGGACCAGGGACCCAGTACTTC,CASSTGGPGTQYF
TRBV30,few,TRBJ2-5,TRBD1,TGTGCCTGGAAAGGGGGCGGGGAGACCCAGTACTTC,CAWKGGGETQYF
TRBV7-9,few,TRBJ1-6,TRBD1,TGTGCCAGCAGCTTACGGGACAGCGGAGGGTCACCCCTCCACTTT,CASSLRDSGGSPLHF
TRBV5-1,NA,TRBJ2-4,TRBD2,TGCGCCAGCAGCCTAACTAGCGGGACAAACATTCAGTACTTC,CASSLTSGTNIQYF
TRBV10-3,few,TRBJ2-3,TRBD1,TGTGCCATCAGTGAAGTGGACAGGCTTACAGATACGCAGTATTTT,CAISEVDRLTDTQYF
TRBV4-1,NA,TRBJ2-6,TRBD1,TGCGCCAGCAGCCAAGTGGGGACAGGGAACGGTGGGGCCAACGTCCTGACTTTC,CASSQVGTGNGGANVLTF
TRBV5-4,NA,TRBJ2-5,NA,TGTGCCAGCAGACCGCTAGGGGAGACCCAGTACTTC,CASRPLGETQYF
TRBV5-1,few,TRBJ2-4,NA,TGCGCCAGCAGCCCATTGGCCAGCTCGTTAGCCAAAAACATTCAGTACTTC,CASSPLASSLAKNIQYF